Included here is one T cell receptor beta chain sequence, with context. The repertoire was sequenced with immunoSEQ multiplex PCR; TCRdb's copy has only in-frame clones and lacks some. This repertoire shows 60,000 to 95,000 clones, 91% found once; its top ten account for approximately 0.34%. The record originates from a study of technical replicates of blood from a handful of donors. Sequenced input: T cells isolated from PBMCs. This TCR was sampled from a human donor in good health. Some clones in this sample may be carry-over from other donors' samples.

CDR3: CASSTGGLNYGYTF. In nucleotides, the CDR3 is TGCGCCAGCAGCACAGGGGGTCTAAACTATGGCTACACCTTC. The genes are TRBV5-1 and TRBJ1-2; 8 bases align to TRBD1. Germline-derived CDR1 and CDR2 are SGHRS and YFSETQ. V dropped 4 bases and J dropped 2; count of bases not matched to a gene: 4. The CDR3 has 14 amino acids.